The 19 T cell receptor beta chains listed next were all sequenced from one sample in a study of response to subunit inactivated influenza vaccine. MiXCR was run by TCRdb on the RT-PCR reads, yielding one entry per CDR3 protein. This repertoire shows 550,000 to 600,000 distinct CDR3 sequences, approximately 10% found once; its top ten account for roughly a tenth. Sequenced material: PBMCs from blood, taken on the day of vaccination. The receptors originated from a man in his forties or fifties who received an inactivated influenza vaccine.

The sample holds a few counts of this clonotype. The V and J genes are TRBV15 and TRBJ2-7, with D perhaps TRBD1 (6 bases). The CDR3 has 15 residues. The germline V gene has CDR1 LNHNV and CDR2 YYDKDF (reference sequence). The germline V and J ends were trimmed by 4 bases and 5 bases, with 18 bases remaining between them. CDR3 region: CATSTTQGPGDEQYF. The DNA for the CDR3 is TGTGCCACCAGCACGACTCAGGGGCCCGGAGACGAGCAGTACTTC.

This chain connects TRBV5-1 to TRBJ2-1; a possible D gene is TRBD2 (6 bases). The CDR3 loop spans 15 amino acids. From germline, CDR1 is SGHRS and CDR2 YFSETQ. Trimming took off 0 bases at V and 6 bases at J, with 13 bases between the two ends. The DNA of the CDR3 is TGCGCCAGCAGCTTGGGGGACTCCATGGGCAATGAGCAGTTCTTC. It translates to CASSLGDSMGNEQFF.

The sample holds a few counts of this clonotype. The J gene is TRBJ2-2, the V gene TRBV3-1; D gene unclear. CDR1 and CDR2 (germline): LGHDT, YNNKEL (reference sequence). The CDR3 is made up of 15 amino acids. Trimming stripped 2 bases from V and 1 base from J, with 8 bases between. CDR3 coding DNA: TGTGCCAGCAGCCAATCAACCGGGAACACCGGGGAGCTGTTTTTT. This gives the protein CASSQSTGNTGELFF.

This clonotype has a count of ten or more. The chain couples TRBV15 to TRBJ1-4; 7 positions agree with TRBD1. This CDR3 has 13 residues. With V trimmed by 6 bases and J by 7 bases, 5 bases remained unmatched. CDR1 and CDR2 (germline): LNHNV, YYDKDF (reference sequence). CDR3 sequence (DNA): TGTGCCACCAGGTTATCAGGGGGTGAAAAACTGTTTTTT. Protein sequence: CATRLSGGEKLFF.

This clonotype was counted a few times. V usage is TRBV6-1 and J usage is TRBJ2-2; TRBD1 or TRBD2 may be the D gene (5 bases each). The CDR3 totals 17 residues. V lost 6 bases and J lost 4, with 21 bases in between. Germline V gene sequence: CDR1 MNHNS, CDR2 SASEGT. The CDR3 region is CASSPSFRGATTGELFF. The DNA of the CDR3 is TGTGCCAGCAGCCCCTCCTTTAGAGGGGCCACCACCGGGGAGCTGTTTTTT.

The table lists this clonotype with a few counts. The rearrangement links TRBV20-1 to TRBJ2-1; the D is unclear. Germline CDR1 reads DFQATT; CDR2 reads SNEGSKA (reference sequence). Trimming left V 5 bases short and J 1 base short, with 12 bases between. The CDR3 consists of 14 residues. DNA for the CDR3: TGCAGTGCTTATTTTCAAGGGTCCTACAATGAGCAGTTCTTC. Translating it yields CSAYFQGSYNEQFF.

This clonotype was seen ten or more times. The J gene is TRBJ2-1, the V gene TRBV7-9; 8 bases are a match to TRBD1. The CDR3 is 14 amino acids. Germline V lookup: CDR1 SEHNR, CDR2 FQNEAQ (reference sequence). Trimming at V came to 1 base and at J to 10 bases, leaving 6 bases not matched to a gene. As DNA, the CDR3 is TGTGCCAGCAGCTTAGACAGGGGGGCCGGGGAGCAGTTCTTC. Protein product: CASSLDRGAGEQFF. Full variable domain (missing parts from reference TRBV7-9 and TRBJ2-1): DTGVSQNPRHKITKRGQNVTFRCDPISEHNRLYWYRQTLGQGPEFLTYFQNEAQLEKSRLLSDRFSAERPKGSFSTLEIQRTEQGDSAMYLCASSLDRGAGEQFFGPGTRLTVL.

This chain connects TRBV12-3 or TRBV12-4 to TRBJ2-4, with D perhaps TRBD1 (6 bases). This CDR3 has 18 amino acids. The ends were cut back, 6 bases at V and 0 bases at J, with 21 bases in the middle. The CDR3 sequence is CASSPTGPRPLAKNIQYF. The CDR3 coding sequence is TGTGCCAGCAGCCCCACAGGGCCTCGACCTCTAGCCAAAAACATTCAGTACTTC.

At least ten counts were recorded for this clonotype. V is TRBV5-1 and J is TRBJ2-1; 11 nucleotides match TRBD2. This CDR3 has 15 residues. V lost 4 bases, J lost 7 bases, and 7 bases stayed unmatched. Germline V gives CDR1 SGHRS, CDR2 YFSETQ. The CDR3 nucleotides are TGCGCCAGCAGCCTTAGACTAGCGGGAATGAATGAGCAGTTCTTC. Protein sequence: CASSLRLAGMNEQFF.

This CDR3 reads CASSPLNREGGWPQHF. The CDR3 region has the DNA TGTGCCAGCAGTCCCTTAAACAGGGAGGGGGGGTGGCCCCAGCATTTT. This chain joins TRBV27 and TRBJ1-5, with D perhaps matching TRBD1 (6 bases). Germline lookup yields CDR1 MNHEY and CDR2 SMNVEV (reference sequence). The CDR3 is 16 residues long. V was trimmed by 5 bases and J by 9 bases, leaving 23 bases between them.

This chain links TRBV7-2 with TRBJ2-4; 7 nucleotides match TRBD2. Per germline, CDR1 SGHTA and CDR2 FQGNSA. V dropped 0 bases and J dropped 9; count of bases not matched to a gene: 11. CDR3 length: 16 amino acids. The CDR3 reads CASSLAVQRDYGIQYF. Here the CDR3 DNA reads TGTGCCAGCAGCTTAGCGGTCCAGCGGGATTACGGCATTCAGTACTTC. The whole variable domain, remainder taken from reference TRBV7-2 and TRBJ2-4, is GAGVSQSPSNKVTEKGKDVELRCDPISGHTALYWYRQSLGQGLEFLIYFQGNSAPDKSGLPSDRFSAERTGGSVSTLTIQRTQQEDSAVYLCASSLAVQRDYGIQYFGAGTRLSVL.

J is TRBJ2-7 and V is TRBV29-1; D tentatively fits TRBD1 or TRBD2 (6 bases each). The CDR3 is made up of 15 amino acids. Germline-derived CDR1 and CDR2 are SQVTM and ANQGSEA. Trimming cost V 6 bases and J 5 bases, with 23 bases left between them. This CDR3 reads CSVLQGSGRFDEQYF. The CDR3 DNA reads TGCAGCGTCTTACAGGGCAGTGGGAGGTTCGACGAGCAGTACTTC.

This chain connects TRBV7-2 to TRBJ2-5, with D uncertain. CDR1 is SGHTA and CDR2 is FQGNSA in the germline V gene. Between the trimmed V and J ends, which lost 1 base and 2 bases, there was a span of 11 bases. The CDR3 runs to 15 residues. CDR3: CASSLGFPGQETQYF. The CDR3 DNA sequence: TGTGCCAGCAGCTTAGGGTTCCCTGGGCAAGAGACCCAGTACTTC.

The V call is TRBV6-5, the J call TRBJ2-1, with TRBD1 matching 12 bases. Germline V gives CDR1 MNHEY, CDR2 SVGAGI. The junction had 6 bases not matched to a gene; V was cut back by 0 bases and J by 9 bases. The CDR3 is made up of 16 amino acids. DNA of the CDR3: TGTGCCAGCAGTTACTCGGCCGGGACAGGGGGCGGTGAGCAGTTCTTC. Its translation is CASSYSAGTGGGEQFF.

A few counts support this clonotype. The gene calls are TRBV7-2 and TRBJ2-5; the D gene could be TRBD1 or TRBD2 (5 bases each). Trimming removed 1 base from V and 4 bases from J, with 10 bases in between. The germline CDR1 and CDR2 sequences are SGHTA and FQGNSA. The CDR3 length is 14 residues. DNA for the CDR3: TGTGCCAGCAGCTTAGTCAGGGCGGGAGAGACCCAGTACTTC. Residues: CASSLVRAGETQYF.

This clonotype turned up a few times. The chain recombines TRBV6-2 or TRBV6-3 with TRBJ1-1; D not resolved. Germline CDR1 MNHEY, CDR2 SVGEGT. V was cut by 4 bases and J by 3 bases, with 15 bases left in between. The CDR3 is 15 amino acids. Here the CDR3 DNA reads TGTGCCAGCAGTTCCGCCGGTGGGCCCTACACTGAAGCTTTCTTT. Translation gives CASSSAGGPYTEAFF.

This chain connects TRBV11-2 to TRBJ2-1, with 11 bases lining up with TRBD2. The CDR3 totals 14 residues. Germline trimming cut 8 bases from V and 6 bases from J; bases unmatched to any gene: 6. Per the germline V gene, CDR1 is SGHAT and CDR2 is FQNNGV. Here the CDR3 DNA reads TGTGCCAGCTTAGTTAGCGGGAGGGGCAATGAGCAGTTCTTC. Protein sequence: CASLVSGRGNEQFF.

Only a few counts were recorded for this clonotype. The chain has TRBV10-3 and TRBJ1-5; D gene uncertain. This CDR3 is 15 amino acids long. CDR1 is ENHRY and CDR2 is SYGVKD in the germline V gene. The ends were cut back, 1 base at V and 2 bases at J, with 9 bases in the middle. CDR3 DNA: TGTGCCATCAGTGAGTACGGGTTGGGCAATCAGCCCCAGCATTTT. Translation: CAISEYGLGNQPQHF.

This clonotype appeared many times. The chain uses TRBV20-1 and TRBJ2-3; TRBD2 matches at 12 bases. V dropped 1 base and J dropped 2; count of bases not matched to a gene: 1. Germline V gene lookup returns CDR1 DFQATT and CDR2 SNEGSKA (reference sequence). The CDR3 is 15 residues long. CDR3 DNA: TGCAGTGCTAGAGGACTAGCGGGAGCCACAGATACGCAGTATTTT. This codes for CSARGLAGATDTQYF.